Within the sample, the clone carrying this TCR beta chain is medium-sized (0.01 to 0.1%). Its antigen is as yet unknown. TRB was amplified from about 250-500 ng of blood genomic DNA. This specimen belongs to a study of T and B cells in COVID-19 patients. Study-wide context: Blood was sampled from COVID-19 patients who were either actively infected or recovered. Critical illness requiring mechanical ventilation or extracorporeal membrane oxygenation affected about 60% of the roughly 20 active-infection patients.

BIOMED2 TRB-A/B primer pools were used in multiplex TRB PCR. In TCRdb, the multiplex PCR reads were re-called with MiXCR into one record per CDR3 protein. The sample records roughly 8,000 distinct CDR3 sequences, 25% to 35% being singletons. V shed 2 bases and J 5 bases; nucleotides not matched to a gene: 5. CDR3 size: 15 residues. Germline CDR1 and CDR2: SGHDT and YYEEEE. Study-level results: Patients with COVID-19 reportedly showed strongly skewed T cell receptor beta variable and joining gene usage.

Source material: blood. The TCR sequence derives from a human donor who had recovered from COVID-19. V gene TRBV5-6 combines with J gene TRBJ2-1; TRBD1 aligns across 9 bases. CDR3 DNA: TGTGCCAGCAGCTTAGGGACAGGGCTTAACAATGAGCAGTTCTTC. Its translation: CASSLGTGLNNEQFF.